This TCR beta chain appears in the sequencing data of a study of T-cell memory formation after mild COVID-19. With constant-segment primers, 5'RACE yielded cDNA libraries of TCR alpha and TCR beta that carried sample barcodes and UMIs. Via MiXCR, TCRdb re-called the 5' RACE reads, giving one row per CDR3 protein. This table holds about 320,000 distinct CDR3 sequences, roughly an eighth found once. V lost 5 bases to trimming and J lost 7 bases, with 15 bases between them. This CDR3 has 15 amino acids. Germline V gene data show CDR1 as SEHNR and CDR2 as FQNEAQ (reference sequence). Turning to this clonotype: Its antigen is not identified.

The study, taken as a whole, reports: CD4/CD8 balance held among clones contracting day 15 to 85, and later expanders leaned CD4+.

The source of this sequence is a man younger than 30 who had mild COVID-19 (a few samples of this study predate the infection). Cell type and time point are not known. Sequenced sample: PBMCs or a T cell subset sorted from them (not recorded which). J is TRBJ1-6 and V is TRBV7-9; weak D call: TRBD1 (6 bases). The CDR3 spells CASSPLRQENSPLHF. CDR3 DNA sequence: TGTGCCAGCAGCCCACTTCGACAGGAAAATTCACCCCTCCACTTT.